These T cell receptor beta chains were read from a single sample in a study of regulatory T cells in long-lasting Graves disease. TCRdb itself ran the multiplex PCR reads through MiXCR, one entry per CDR3 protein. The repertoire holds 400,000 to 500,000 distinct CDR3 sequences, with around 20% as singletons. The sequencing used peripheral blood mononuclear cells (PBMCs), collected when the disease was refractory, from a patient treated with antithyroid drugs. These receptors originate from a female donor with Graves disease. Each CDR3 is given with its conserved first and last residue. A D gene is named only where the DNA matches it firmly. The size field is filled for only some rows; it gives once, few, many or a size class.

TGTGCCAGCAGTGTTCTAGCGGTCTACAATGAGCAGTTCTTC,CASSVLAVYNEQFF,TRBV2,TRBJ2-1,TRBD2,NA
TGTGCCAGTAGCGGGACAGCTCATCAGCCCCAGCATTTT,CASSGTAHQPQHF,TRBV19,TRBJ1-5,TRBD1,many
TGTGCCAGCAGTTTCGCGGGAAGCGAGACCCAGTACTTC,CASSFAGSETQYF,TRBV27,TRBJ2-5,NA,many
TGTGCCAGCAGTGAATGGCGTTCGTGGGCGGAGGAGACCCAGTACTTC,CASSEWRSWAEETQYF,TRBV6-1,TRBJ2-5,NA,NA
TGTGCCTGGAGACGGAGCTCCTACGAGCAGTACTTC,CAWRRSSYEQYF,TRBV30,TRBJ2-7,NA,many
TGTGCCAGCAGCTTTGAACAGGGGGCTTACGAGCAGTACTTC,CASSFEQGAYEQYF,TRBV5-8,TRBJ2-7,TRBD1,few
TGTGCCAGCAGCTCCCAAGGGGGCCAAGAGACCCAGTACTTC,CASSSQGGQETQYF,TRBV28,TRBJ2-5,NA,many
TGTGCCAGCAGACCATCTAGATCCAATGAGCAGTTCTTC,CASRPSRSNEQFF,TRBV7-2,TRBJ2-1,NA,NA
TGTGCCAGCAGCCAAGTTGGCATTCAGTACTTC,CASSQVGIQYF,TRBV3-1,TRBJ2-4,NA,many
TGTGCCAGCAGCCTACGACAGGGGGCAAGCACTGAAGCTTTCTTT,CASSLRQGASTEAFF,TRBV7-2,TRBJ1-1,TRBD1,many
TGTGCCAGCAGTTTCGTGGTTAGCGGGAGGAAGAATGAGCAGTTCTTC,CASSFVVSGRKNEQFF,TRBV28,TRBJ2-1,TRBD2,NA
TGTGCCAGCAGTTTGAAGGGGGTGGGTAGCGGGTCGAACACCGGGGAGCTGTTTTTT,CASSLKGVGSGSNTGELFF,TRBV28,TRBJ2-2,NA,many
TGTGCCAGTAAACCGGGACAGGGTGTCTACGAGCAGTACTTC,CASKPGQGVYEQYF,TRBV19,TRBJ2-7,TRBD1,NA
TGTGCCAGCAGCTTGCTGCAGGGGGCGTCTGGGGCCAACGTCCTGACTTTC,CASSLLQGASGANVLTF,TRBV13,TRBJ2-6,TRBD1,NA
TGTGCCAGCAGACTAGGCGGGAGCTCCTACAATGAGCAGTTCTTC,CASRLGGSSYNEQFF,TRBV28,TRBJ2-1,TRBD2,NA
TGTGCCAGCAGCCAAGCCGATACGCAGTATTTT,CASSQADTQYF,TRBV3-1,TRBJ2-3,NA,NA
TGTGCCAGCAGTACTACCGGACAGCAGAATGAAAAACTGTTTTTT,CASSTTGQQNEKLFF,TRBV2,TRBJ1-4,NA,many
TGTGCCAGCAGTCGACTTCGCCTCACCGGGGAGCTGTTTTTT,CASSRLRLTGELFF,TRBV6-1,TRBJ2-2,NA,few
TGTGCCAGCAGCTTAGGGGGATTGGGGGAGGTAGGCGAAAAACTGTTTTTT,CASSLGGLGEVGEKLFF,TRBV7-8,TRBJ1-4,NA,many
TGTGCCAGCAGCCAGGGGCGCTATGGGCAGTACTTC,CASSQGRYGQYF,TRBV14,TRBJ2-7,NA,NA
TGTGCCAGCAGTTTATGGCCGTTGGCGGGAGGGCCCTACGAGCAGTACTTC,CASSLWPLAGGPYEQYF,TRBV27,TRBJ2-7,TRBD2,many
TGCAGTGCTAGAGATAAGGGGGACAGGGGTCTCGAGCAGTACTTC,CSARDKGDRGLEQYF,TRBV20-1,TRBJ2-7,TRBD1,NA
TGTGCCAGCAGTTCCGGACTAGCTCACCAAAAAGAGACCCAGTACTTC,CASSSGLAHQKETQYF,TRBV28,TRBJ2-5,TRBD2,many
TGTGCCTGTCAGTCTCAGGGGAGGTATTCACCCCTCCACTTT,CACQSQGRYSPLHF,TRBV30,TRBJ1-6,NA,many
TGCAGTGCTTTACGGGGGGACTATGGCTACACCTTC,CSALRGDYGYTF,TRBV20-1,TRBJ1-2,NA,many
TGCAGTGCTAGAGATTTCCCAGGGAGCACAGATACGCAGTATTTT,CSARDFPGSTDTQYF,TRBV20-1,TRBJ2-3,NA,few
TGCGCCAGCAGCCAAGATCTCTACGAGCAGTACTTC,CASSQDLYEQYF,TRBV4-1,TRBJ2-7,NA,many
TGTGCCAGCAGTTACGGAAACTCTGGAAACACCATATATTTT,CASSYGNSGNTIYF,TRBV6-5,TRBJ1-3,NA,NA
TGTGCCAGCAGTCCATCCCCGGGACAGGTTCTCTATGGCTACACCTTC,CASSPSPGQVLYGYTF,TRBV6-1,TRBJ1-2,TRBD1,NA
TGTGCCAGCAGTTCAGGTTTTGACTACACCTTC,CASSSGFDYTF,TRBV27,TRBJ1-2,NA,few
TGTGCCAGCATCCAAAGGGAGGCGACCGGGGAGCTGTTTTTT,CASIQREATGELFF,TRBV2,TRBJ2-2,NA,many
TGTGCCAGCAGTGAATCCGGGAGGAATCAGCCCCAGCATTTT,CASSESGRNQPQHF,TRBV25-1,TRBJ1-5,NA,many
TGTGCCTGGAGTGTGGACAGGGTGGGCCAGCCCCAGCATTTT,CAWSVDRVGQPQHF,TRBV30,TRBJ1-5,TRBD1,NA
TGTGCCAGCAGCCAAGGATCTTGGGACTCTCCAGGGACCCAGTACTTC,CASSQGSWDSPGTQYF,TRBV3-1,TRBJ2-5,NA,many
TGTGCCAGCACCCCCAGACAGGGACTCACAGATACGCAGTATTTT,CASTPRQGLTDTQYF,TRBV7-9,TRBJ2-3,NA,few
TGTGCCACTAGAGCCGGGAACACTGAAGCTTTCTTT,CATRAGNTEAFF,TRBV12-3/TRBV12-4,TRBJ1-1,NA,many
TGTGCCAGCAGTGAAATGGACGGACTTGGCTACACCTTC,CASSEMDGLGYTF,TRBV6-1,TRBJ1-2,NA,many
TGCAGCGTAGCCAGGGGGAATGAGCAGTTCTTC,CSVARGNEQFF,TRBV29-1,TRBJ2-1,TRBD1,NA
TGTGCCAGCAGCTTGGGACAGGTCTACACCTTC,CASSLGQVYTF,TRBV2,TRBJ1-2,TRBD1,NA
TGTGCCAGCAGCTTAATCCCGGGGGACGAGACCCAGTACTTC,CASSLIPGDETQYF,TRBV7-3,TRBJ2-5,NA,NA
TGTGCCAGCAGTTCGACAGGGCGTGGGCAGCCCCAGCATTTT,CASSSTGRGQPQHF,TRBV12-3/TRBV12-4,TRBJ1-5,TRBD1,many